This T cell receptor (beta chain) was recorded in a study of T cell responses to AZD1222 COVID-19 vaccine. Sequencing used immunoSEQ multiplex PCR; TCRdb keeps in-frame clones, though not all of them. The top ten clones hold 20% to 25% of a sample with roughly 100,000 clones, around 90% of them seen once. The clonotype originates from an adult in good health. Sequencing used peripheral blood, obtained on day 0 of AZD1222 vaccination.

The CDR3 reads CAISLVTGTGTYEQYF. The DNA of the CDR3 is TGTGCCATCAGTCTTGTGACCGGGACAGGGACCTACGAGCAGTACTTC. The chain has TRBV10-3 and TRBJ2-7; 9 nucleotides agree with TRBD1. Germline lookup yields CDR1 ENHRY and CDR2 SYGVKD. With 5 bases clipped from V and 2 bases from J, the junction kept 10 bases outside the gene matches. This CDR3 is built from 16 residues.